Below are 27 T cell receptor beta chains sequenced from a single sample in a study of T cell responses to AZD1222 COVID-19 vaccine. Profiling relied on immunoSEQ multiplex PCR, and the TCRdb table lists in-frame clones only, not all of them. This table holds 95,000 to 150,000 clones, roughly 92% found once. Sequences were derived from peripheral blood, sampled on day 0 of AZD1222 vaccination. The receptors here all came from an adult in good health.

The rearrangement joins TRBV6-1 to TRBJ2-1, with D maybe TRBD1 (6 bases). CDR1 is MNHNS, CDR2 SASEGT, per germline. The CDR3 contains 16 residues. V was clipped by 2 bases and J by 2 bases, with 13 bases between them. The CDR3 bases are TGTGCCAGCAGTGAACCCCACAGGGCTACCTACAATGAGCAGTTCTTC. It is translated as CASSEPHRATYNEQFF.

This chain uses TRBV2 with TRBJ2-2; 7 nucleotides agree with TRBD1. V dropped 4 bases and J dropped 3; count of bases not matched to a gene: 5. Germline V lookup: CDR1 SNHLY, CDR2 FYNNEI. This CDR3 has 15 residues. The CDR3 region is CASSAGDSYTGELFF. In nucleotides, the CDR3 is TGTGCCAGCAGTGCCGGGGACAGCTACACCGGGGAGCTGTTTTTT.

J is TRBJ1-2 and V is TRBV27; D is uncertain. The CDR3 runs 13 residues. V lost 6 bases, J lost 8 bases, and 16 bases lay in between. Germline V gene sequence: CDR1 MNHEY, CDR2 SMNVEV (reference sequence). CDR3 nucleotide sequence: TGTGCCAGCAGGGGCGGACTGGACGGGGGCTACACCTTC. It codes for CASRGGLDGGYTF.

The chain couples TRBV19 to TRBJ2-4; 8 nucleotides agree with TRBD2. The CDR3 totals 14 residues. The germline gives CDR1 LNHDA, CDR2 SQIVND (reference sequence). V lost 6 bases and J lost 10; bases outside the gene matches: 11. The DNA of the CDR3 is TGTGCCAGTAGCTCCCTCTCTAGCGGGCCTATTCAGTACTTC. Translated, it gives CASSSLSSGPIQYF.

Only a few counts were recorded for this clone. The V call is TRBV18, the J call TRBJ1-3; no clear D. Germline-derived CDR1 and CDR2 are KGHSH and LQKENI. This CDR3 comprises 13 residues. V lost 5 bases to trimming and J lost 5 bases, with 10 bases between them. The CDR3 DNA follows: TGTGCCAGCTCATCAGACCGAAGAAACACCATATATTTT. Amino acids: CASSSDRRNTIYF. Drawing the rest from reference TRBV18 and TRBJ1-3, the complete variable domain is NAGVMQNPRHLVRRRGQEARLRCSPMKGHSHVYWYRQLPEEGLKFMVYLQKENIIDESGMPKERFSAEFPKEGPSILRIQQVVRGDSAAYFCASSSDRRNTIYFGEGSWLTVV.

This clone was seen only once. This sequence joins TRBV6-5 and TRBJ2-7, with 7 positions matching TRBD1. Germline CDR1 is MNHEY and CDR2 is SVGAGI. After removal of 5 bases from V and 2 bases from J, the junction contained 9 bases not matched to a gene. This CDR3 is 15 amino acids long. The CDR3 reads CASSLQTGTAYEQYF. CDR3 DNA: TGTGCCAGCAGTCTACAGACAGGGACGGCCTACGAGCAGTACTTC.

CDR3 amino acids: CASSSNQLPQHF. In DNA form, the CDR3 reads TGTGCCAGCAGCTCCAACCAATTGCCCCAGCATTTT. This rearrangement joins TRBV7-9 to TRBJ1-5; D ambiguous. Per germline, CDR1 SEHNR and CDR2 FQNEAQ (reference sequence). The length of the CDR3 is 12 residues. V lost 4 bases and J lost 9, with 10 bases in between.

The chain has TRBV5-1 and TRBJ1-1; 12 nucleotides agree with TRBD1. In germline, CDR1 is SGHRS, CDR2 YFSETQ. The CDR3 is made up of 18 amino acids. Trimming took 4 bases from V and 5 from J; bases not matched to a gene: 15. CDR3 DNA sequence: TGCGCCAGCAGCAGAGCCCCCGGGACAGGGGGCACGGGGACTGAAGCTTTCTTT. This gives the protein CASSRAPGTGGTGTEAFF.

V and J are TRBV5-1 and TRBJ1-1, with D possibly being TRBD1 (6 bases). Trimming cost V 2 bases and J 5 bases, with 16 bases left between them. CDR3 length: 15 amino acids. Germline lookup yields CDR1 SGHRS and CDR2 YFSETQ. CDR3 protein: CASSFGQGTGTEAFF. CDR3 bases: TGCGCCAGCAGCTTTGGTCAGGGGACGGGTACTGAAGCTTTCTTT.

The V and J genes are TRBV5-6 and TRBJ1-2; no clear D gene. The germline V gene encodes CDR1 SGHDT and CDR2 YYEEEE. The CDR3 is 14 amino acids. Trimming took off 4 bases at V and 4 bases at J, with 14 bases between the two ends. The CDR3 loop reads CASSPLGYTYGYTF. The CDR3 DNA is TGTGCCAGCAGCCCCCTCGGGTATACCTATGGCTACACCTTC. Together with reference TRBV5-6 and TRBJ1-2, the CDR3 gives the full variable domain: DAGVTQSPTHLIKTRGQQVTLRCSPKSGHDTVSWYQQALGQGPQFIFQYYEEEERQRGNFPDRFSGHQFPNYSSELNVNALLLGDSALYLCASSPLGYTYGYTFGSGTRLTVV.

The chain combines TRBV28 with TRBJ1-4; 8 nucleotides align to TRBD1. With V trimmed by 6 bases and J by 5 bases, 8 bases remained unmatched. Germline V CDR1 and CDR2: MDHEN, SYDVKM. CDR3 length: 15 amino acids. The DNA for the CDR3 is TGTGCCAGCAGCCCGGCCGGGACAGGAAATGAAAAACTGTTTTTT. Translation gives CASSPAGTGNEKLFF.

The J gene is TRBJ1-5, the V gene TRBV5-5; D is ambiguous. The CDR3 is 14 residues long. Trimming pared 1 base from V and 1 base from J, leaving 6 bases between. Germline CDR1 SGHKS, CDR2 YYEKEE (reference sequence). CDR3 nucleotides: TGTGCCAGCAGCTTGCTCAGGAGCAATCAGCCCCAGCATTTT. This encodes CASSLLRSNQPQHF.

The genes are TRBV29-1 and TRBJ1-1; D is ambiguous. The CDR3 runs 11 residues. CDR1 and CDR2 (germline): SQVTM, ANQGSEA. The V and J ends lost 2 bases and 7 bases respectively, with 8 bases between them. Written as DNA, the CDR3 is TGCAGCGTTGAAAGCCGGGTTGAAGCTTTCTTT. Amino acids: CSVESRVEAFF. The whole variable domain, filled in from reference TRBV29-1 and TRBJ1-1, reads SAVISQKPSRDICQRGTSLTIQCQVDSQVTMMFWYRQQPGQSLTLIATANQGSEATYESGFVIDKFPISRPNLTFSTLTVSNMSPEDSSIYLCSVESRVEAFFGQGTRLTVV.

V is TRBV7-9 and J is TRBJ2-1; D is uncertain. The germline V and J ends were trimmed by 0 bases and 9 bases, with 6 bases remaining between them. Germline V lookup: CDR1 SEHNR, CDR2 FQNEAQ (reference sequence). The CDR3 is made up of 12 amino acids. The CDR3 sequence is CASSLAGSEQFF. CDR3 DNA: TGTGCCAGCAGCTTAGCGGGCAGTGAGCAGTTCTTC.

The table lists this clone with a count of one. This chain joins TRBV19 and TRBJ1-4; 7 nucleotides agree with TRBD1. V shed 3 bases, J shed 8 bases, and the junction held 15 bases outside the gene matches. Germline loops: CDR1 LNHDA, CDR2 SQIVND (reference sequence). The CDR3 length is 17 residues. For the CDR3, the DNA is TGTGCCAGTAGTATTACCCGGACAGGCGGTGTACGGGAAAAACTGTTTTTT. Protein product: CASSITRTGGVREKLFF. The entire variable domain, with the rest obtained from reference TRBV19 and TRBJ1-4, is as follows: DGGITQSPKYLFRKEGQNVTLSCEQNLNHDAMYWYRQDPGQGLRLIYYSQIVNDFQKGDIAEGYSVSREKKESFPLTVTSAQKNPTAFYLCASSITRTGGVREKLFFGSGTQLSVL.

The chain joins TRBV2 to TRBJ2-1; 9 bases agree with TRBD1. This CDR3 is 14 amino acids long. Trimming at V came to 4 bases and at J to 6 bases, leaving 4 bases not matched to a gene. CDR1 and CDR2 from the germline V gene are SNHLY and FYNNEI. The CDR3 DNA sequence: TGTGCCAGCAGTGGGACAGGGGTCGTCAATGAGCAGTTCTTC. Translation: CASSGTGVVNEQFF.

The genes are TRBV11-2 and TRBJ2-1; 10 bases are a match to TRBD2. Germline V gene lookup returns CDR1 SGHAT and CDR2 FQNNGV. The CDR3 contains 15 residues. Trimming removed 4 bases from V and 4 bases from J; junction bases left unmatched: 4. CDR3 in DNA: TGTGCCAGCAGCTCGGGACTAGCGAAGTACAATGAGCAGTTCTTC. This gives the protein CASSSGLAKYNEQFF. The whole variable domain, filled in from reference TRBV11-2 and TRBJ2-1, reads EAGVAQSPRYKIIEKRQSVAFWCNPISGHATLYWYQQILGQGPKLLIQFQNNGVVDDSQLPKDRFSAERLKGVDSTLKIQPAKLEDSAVYLCASSSGLAKYNEQFFGPGTRLTVL.

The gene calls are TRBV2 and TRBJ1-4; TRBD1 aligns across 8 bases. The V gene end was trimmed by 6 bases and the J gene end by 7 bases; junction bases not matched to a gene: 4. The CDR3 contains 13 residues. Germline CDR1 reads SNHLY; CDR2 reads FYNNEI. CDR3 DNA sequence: TGTGCCAGCAGGACAGGGGAGGTTGAAAAACTGTTTTTT. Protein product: CASRTGEVEKLFF.

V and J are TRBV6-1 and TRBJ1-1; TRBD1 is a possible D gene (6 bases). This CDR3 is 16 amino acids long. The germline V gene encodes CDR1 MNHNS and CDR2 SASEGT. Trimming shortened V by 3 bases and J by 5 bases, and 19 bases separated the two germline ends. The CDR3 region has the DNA TGTGCCAGCAGTGATCCCGGGACAACTCGTCAGACTGAAGCTTTCTTT. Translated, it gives CASSDPGTTRQTEAFF.

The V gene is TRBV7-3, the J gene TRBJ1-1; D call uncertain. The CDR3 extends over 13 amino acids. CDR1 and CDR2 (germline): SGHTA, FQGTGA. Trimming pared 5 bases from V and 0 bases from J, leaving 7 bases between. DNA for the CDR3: TGTGCCAGCAGCCTTTTCATGAACACTGAAGCTTTCTTT. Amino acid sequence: CASSLFMNTEAFF.

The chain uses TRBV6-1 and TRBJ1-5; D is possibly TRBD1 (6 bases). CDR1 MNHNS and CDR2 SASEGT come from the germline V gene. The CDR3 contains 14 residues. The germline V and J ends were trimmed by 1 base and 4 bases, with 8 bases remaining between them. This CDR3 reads CASSEVDSNQPQHF. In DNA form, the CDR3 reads TGTGCCAGCAGTGAAGTGGACAGTAATCAGCCCCAGCATTTT.

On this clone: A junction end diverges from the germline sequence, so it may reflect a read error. CDR3 protein: CASSLEVASNEQFF. The CDR3 bases are TGTGCTAGCAGCTTAGAGGTAGCGTCAAATGAGCAGTTCTTC. The chain employs TRBV7-7 and TRBJ2-1; D is possibly TRBD2 (5 bases). The CDR3 runs to 14 residues. Germline loops: CDR1 SSHAT, CDR2 FNYEAQ (reference sequence).

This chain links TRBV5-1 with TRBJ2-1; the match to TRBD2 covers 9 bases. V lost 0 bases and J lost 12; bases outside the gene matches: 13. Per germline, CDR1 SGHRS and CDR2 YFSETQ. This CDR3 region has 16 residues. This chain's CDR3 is CASSLAAGGSVGGQFF. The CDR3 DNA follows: TGCGCCAGCAGCTTGGCGGCGGGAGGGTCCGTCGGAGGGCAGTTCTTC.

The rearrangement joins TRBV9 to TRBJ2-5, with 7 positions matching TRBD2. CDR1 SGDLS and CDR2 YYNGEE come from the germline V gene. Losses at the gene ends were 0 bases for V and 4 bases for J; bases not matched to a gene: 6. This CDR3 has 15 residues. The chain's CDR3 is CASSVATGEGETQYF. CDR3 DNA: TGTGCCAGCAGCGTAGCTACGGGGGAGGGAGAGACCCAGTACTTC. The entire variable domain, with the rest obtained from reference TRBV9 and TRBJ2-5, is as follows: DSGVTQTPKHLITATGQRVTLRCSPRSGDLSVYWYQQSLDQGLQFLIQYYNGEERAKGNILERFSAQQFPDLHSELNLSSLELGDSALYFCASSVATGEGETQYFGPGTRLLVL.

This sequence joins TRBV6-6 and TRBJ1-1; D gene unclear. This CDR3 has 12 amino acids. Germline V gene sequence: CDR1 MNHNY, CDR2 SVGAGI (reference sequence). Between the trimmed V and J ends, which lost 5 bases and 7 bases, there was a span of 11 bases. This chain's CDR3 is CASSITRGEAFF. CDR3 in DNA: TGTGCCAGCAGTATAACACGGGGTGAAGCTTTCTTT.

CDR3 bases: TGTGCCAGCAGCTCAGAGTACGAGCAGTACTTC. Its translation: CASSSEYEQYF. The chain uses TRBV7-9 and TRBJ2-7; D uncertain. The CDR3 is 11 residues long. Germline V gene sequence: CDR1 SEHNR, CDR2 FQNEAQ (reference sequence). V lost 4 bases and J lost 4, with 5 bases in between.

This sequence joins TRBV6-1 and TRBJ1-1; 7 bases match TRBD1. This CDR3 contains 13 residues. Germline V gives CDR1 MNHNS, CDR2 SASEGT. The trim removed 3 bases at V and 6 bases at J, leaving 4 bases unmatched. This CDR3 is CASSEQGQPEAFF. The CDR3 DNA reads TGTGCCAGCAGTGAGCAGGGACAGCCTGAAGCTTTCTTT.